Listed here are 27 T cell receptor beta chains from one sample, sequenced in a study of T cell responses to AZD1222 COVID-19 vaccine. Sequencing used immunoSEQ multiplex PCR; TCRdb keeps in-frame clones, though not all of them. The sample carries 95,000 to 110,000 clones, around 92% recorded once. The sample was peripheral blood, taken 28 days after the second AZD1222 dose. The receptors here all came from an adult who received the AZD1222 COVID-19 vaccine.

In the case of this clone: Other DNA sequences in this specimen translate into the identical CDR3. This sequence joins TRBV5-1 and TRBJ1-1; possible D gene TRBD1, 5 bases. The ends were cut back, 4 bases at V and 2 bases at J, with 9 bases in the middle. The CDR3 contains 13 residues. The germline CDR1 and CDR2 sequences are SGHRS and YFSETQ. The CDR3 region is CASSRDGNTEAFF. CDR3 DNA: TGCGCCAGCAGCAGGGACGGTAACACTGAAGCTTTCTTT.

The rearrangement uses TRBV5-5 and TRBJ2-1; 8 positions match TRBD1. With V trimmed by 0 bases and J by 2 bases, 1 base remained unmatched. The CDR3 runs to 15 residues. Germline CDR1 and CDR2: SGHKS and YYEKEE (reference sequence). CDR3 bases: TGTGCCAGCAGCTTGGGGACAGGGCCCTACAATGAGCAGTTCTTC. Residues: CASSLGTGPYNEQFF.

The chain employs TRBV28 and TRBJ1-2, with D perhaps matching TRBD1 (6 bases). The CDR3 runs 11 residues. Per the germline V gene, CDR1 is MDHEN and CDR2 is SYDVKM. Trimming removed 4 bases at V and 8 bases at J, with 8 bases between. CDR3: CASSSDRGYTF. CDR3 coding DNA: TGTGCCAGCAGTTCCGACAGGGGCTACACCTTC.

This clone was seen a single time. This sequence joins TRBV6-5 and TRBJ2-3; D is ambiguous. The V end lost 2 bases, the J end lost 2 bases, and 5 bases lay between the germline ends. This CDR3 spans 13 amino acids. The germline CDR1 and CDR2 sequences are MNHEY and SVGAGI. Written as DNA, the CDR3 is TGTGCCAGCAGTTACGGGGACACAGATACGCAGTATTTT. Translated: CASSYGDTDTQYF.

As DNA, the CDR3 is TGTGCCAGCAGCTGGACCCTATCTCCCCAAGATACGCAGTATTTT. It yields the protein CASSWTLSPQDTQYF. V usage is TRBV7-6 and J usage is TRBJ2-3; D unresolved. CDR1 and CDR2 (germline): SGHVS, FNYEAQ. The CDR3 runs 15 residues. Deletions cut 4 bases from V and 5 bases from J, with 16 bases between.

The V call is TRBV15, the J call TRBJ1-1; TRBD1 might be the D (5 bases). The germline V and J ends were trimmed by 3 bases and 10 bases, with 15 bases remaining between them. The CDR3 runs to 13 residues. CDR1 and CDR2 from the germline V gene are LNHNV and YYDKDF (reference sequence). CDR3 coding DNA: TGTGCCACCAGCAGTGGGGACGCCCCTGTAGCTTTCTTT. Amino acids: CATSSGDAPVAFF.

The chain links TRBV6-4 to TRBJ2-2; D perhaps matches TRBD2 (5 bases). This CDR3 has 16 residues. V lost 0 bases and J 6 bases, leaving 14 bases between the germline ends. Germline values: CDR1 MRHNA, CDR2 SNTAGT. CDR3 in DNA: TGTGCCAGCAGTGACTCGAGACATAGCGCCTCCGGGGAGCTGTTTTTT. Protein sequence: CASSDSRHSASGELFF.

This chain connects TRBV9 to TRBJ2-7, with TRBD2 matching 8 bases. CDR1 SGDLS and CDR2 YYNGEE come from the germline V gene. The length of the CDR3 is 16 residues. Trimming took 0 bases from V and 4 from J; bases not matched to a gene: 9. CDR3 protein: CASSVGGSGNYYEQYF. Written as DNA, the CDR3 is TGTGCCAGCAGCGTAGGGGGTAGCGGGAATTATTACGAGCAGTACTTC.

This rearrangement joins TRBV10-3 to TRBJ1-5; 9 nucleotides align to TRBD1. This CDR3 region has 16 residues. CDR1 and CDR2 from the germline V gene are ENHRY and SYGVKD. J gave up 1 base and V 2 bases, and 3 bases lay outside the gene matches. DNA for the CDR3: TGTGCCATCAGTGAGCTAGGACAGGGGAGCAATCAGCCCCAGCATTTT. Encoded protein: CAISELGQGSNQPQHF.

The chain uses TRBV12-3 or TRBV12-4 and TRBJ1-3; D call uncertain. The CDR3 totals 11 residues. V shed 10 bases and J shed 0 bases, with 4 bases lying between them. CDR3 nucleotides: TGTGCCATTAGCTCTGGAAACACCATATATTTT. This encodes CAISSGNTIYF.

The V call is TRBV5-1, the J call TRBJ1-2, with 9 bases fitting TRBD1. With V trimmed by 5 bases and J by 3 bases, 11 bases remained unmatched. Germline V gives CDR1 SGHRS, CDR2 YFSETQ. CDR3 size: 16 residues. This CDR3 is CASSPPGTGRDYGYTF. In DNA, the CDR3 is TGCGCCAGCAGTCCTCCCGGGACAGGGAGGGACTATGGCTACACCTTC.

This chain uses TRBV4-1 with TRBJ2-7, with 8 bases fitting TRBD2. CDR3 size: 16 residues. Germline V gene sequence: CDR1 MGHRA, CDR2 YSYEKL. The ends lost 4 bases at V and 5 bases at J; junction bases unmatched: 13. CDR3 sequence: CASSPGWLAGAHEQYF. CDR3 sequence (DNA): TGCGCCAGCAGCCCCGGTTGGCTAGCGGGCGCCCACGAGCAGTACTTC.

The V and J genes are TRBV30 and TRBJ1-2; weak D call: TRBD1 (6 bases). V lost 3 bases and J 0 bases, leaving 17 bases between the germline ends. CDR1 and CDR2 (germline): GTSNPN, SVGIG (reference sequence). The CDR3 consists of 16 residues. The CDR3 loop reads CAWRGQRAPTNYGYTF. The CDR3 nucleotides read TGTGCCTGGAGAGGACAGCGCGCCCCCACTAACTATGGCTACACCTTC.

This rearrangement joins TRBV5-4 to TRBJ1-1; maybe TRBD1 (5 bases). CDR1 is SGHNT, CDR2 YYREEE, per germline (reference sequence). The CDR3 runs to 14 residues. Trimming took 1 base from V and 5 from J, leaving 12 bases between them. The CDR3 loop is CASSLPGGETEAFF. The CDR3 bases are TGTGCCAGCAGCTTGCCCGGGGGGGAGACTGAAGCTTTCTTT.

This clone showed up many times. V is TRBV7-9 and J is TRBJ2-5; TRBD1 matches 7 bases. The CDR3 is 13 amino acids. The ends lost 4 bases at V and 4 bases at J; junction bases unmatched: 3. CDR1 and CDR2 (germline): SEHNR, FQNEAQ (reference sequence). CDR3 bases: TGTGCCAGCAGCTCAAGGGGGCCAGAGACCCAGTACTTC. Translating it yields CASSSRGPETQYF.

The V call is TRBV7-9, the J call TRBJ1-1, with 9 nucleotides matching TRBD1. Germline CDR1 is SEHNR and CDR2 is FQNEAQ (reference sequence). J gave up 3 bases and V 7 bases, and 15 bases lay outside the gene matches. The CDR3 sequence is 17 residues long. CDR3 DNA: TGTGCCAGCAAGTCCCCCGGGACAGGGATTAAGGACACTGAAGCTTTCTTT. Residues: CASKSPGTGIKDTEAFF.

This chain joins TRBV19 and TRBJ1-5; 9 bases are a match to TRBD1. V was clipped by 7 bases and J by 5 bases; unmatched bases: 6. The germline V gene encodes CDR1 LNHDA and CDR2 SQIVND (reference sequence). There are 14 residues in the CDR3. This CDR3 is CASKLGQGYQPQHF. DNA of the CDR3: TGTGCCAGTAAACTCGGACAGGGGTATCAGCCCCAGCATTTT.

This chain uses TRBV30 with TRBJ1-2, with D possibly matching TRBD1 (5 bases). V shed 5 bases and J shed 5 bases, with 15 bases lying between them. Germline V gene lookup returns CDR1 GTSNPN and CDR2 SVGIG (reference sequence). This CDR3 is built from 13 residues. The CDR3, as DNA: TGTGCCTGGGATCGGACACGCCAGTATGGCTACACCTTC. It translates to CAWDRTRQYGYTF.

The gene calls are TRBV5-5 and TRBJ1-1; a weak D match, TRBD1 (6 bases). This CDR3 contains 13 residues. Germline values: CDR1 SGHKS, CDR2 YYEKEE (reference sequence). Trimming pared 3 bases from V and 0 bases from J, leaving 6 bases between. The CDR3 nucleotides read TGTGCCAGCAGCTGGACAGTGAACACTGAAGCTTTCTTT. Translating it yields CASSWTVNTEAFF. The full variable domain, in which reference TRBV5-5 and TRBJ1-1 provide the parts outside the CDR3, is DAGVTQSPTHLIKTRGQQVTLRCSPISGHKSVSWYQQVLGQGPQFIFQYYEKEERGRGNFPDRFSARQFPNYSSELNVNALLLGDSALYLCASSWTVNTEAFFGQGTRLTVV.

The chain employs TRBV5-1 and TRBJ2-3; 7 positions match TRBD1. Looked up from germline, CDR1 is SGHRS and CDR2 is YFSETQ. V gave up 3 bases and J gave up 0 bases; unmatched junction bases: 4. The CDR3 consists of 15 residues. The CDR3 nucleotides are TGCGCCAGCAGCTACCACAGGGGTAGCACAGATACGCAGTATTTT. This encodes CASSYHRGSTDTQYF.

CDR3 sequence reads: CASSLIRQGEQFF. As DNA, the CDR3 is TGTGCCAGCAGCTTGATCCGGCAGGGTGAGCAGTTCTTC. This rearrangement joins TRBV5-8 to TRBJ2-1, with D possibly TRBD1 on 5 matching bases. Germline V gene sequence: CDR1 SGHTS, CDR2 YDEGEE. V was clipped by 1 base and J by 9 bases, with 11 bases between them. This CDR3 has 13 residues.

The chain joins TRBV13 to TRBJ1-6; 9 bases match TRBD1. V lost 3 bases, J lost 7 bases, and 7 bases stayed unmatched. The CDR3 consists of 16 residues. Germline V lookup: CDR1 PRHDT, CDR2 FYEKMQ (reference sequence). The CDR3 protein is CASSFGTGYGNSPLHF. As DNA, the CDR3 is TGTGCCAGCAGCTTTGGGACAGGGTACGGCAATTCACCCCTCCACTTT.

This rearrangement joins TRBV3-1 (or the pseudogene TRBV3-2) to TRBJ1-4, with 9 bases matching TRBD1. CDR3 size: 17 residues. V lost 3 bases, J lost 7 bases, and 12 bases stayed unmatched. Germline-derived CDR1 and CDR2 are LGHDT and YNNKEL (reference sequence). In DNA, the CDR3 is TGTGCCAGCAGCCACATCCGGGACAGGGAGGTGCTTGAAAAACTGTTTTTT. This gives the protein CASSHIRDREVLEKLFF.

The chain is built from TRBV23-1 and TRBJ1-3; maybe TRBD1 (5 bases). TRBV23-1 counts as an open reading frame of uncertain function. The V and J ends lost 8 bases and 7 bases respectively, with 24 bases between them. The CDR3 consists of 16 residues. The CDR3 region has the DNA TGCGCCAGCTCTTTACCGGGGACCTGGGTGGGGAACACCATATATTTT. This gives the protein CASSLPGTWVGNTIYF.

The chain carries TRBV7-3 and TRBJ2-5, with TRBD1 matching over 7 bases. CDR3 size: 15 residues. Germline values: CDR1 SGHTA, CDR2 FQGTGA. Trimming at V came to 4 bases and at J to 5 bases, leaving 10 bases not matched to a gene. CDR3: CASSWTGTEGETQYF. The CDR3 DNA follows: TGTGCCAGCAGCTGGACCGGGACAGAGGGGGAGACCCAGTACTTC.

Note on this clone: The junction differs from germline at one of its ends, possibly a read error. This chain connects TRBV29-1 to TRBJ2-3; D is unresolved. The CDR3 is 14 amino acids. CDR1 is SQVTM, CDR2 ANQGSEA, per germline. The DNA of the CDR3 is TGCAGCGTTCAAGAGGTGGATAGCACAGATACGCAGTATTTT. This sequence encodes CSVQEVDSTDTQYF.

This clone was detected only once. The chain has TRBV28 and TRBJ2-7; 7 positions match TRBD1. Trimming cost V 4 bases and J 2 bases; bases outside gene matches: 14. From germline, CDR1 is MDHEN and CDR2 SYDVKM. This CDR3 comprises 17 residues. CDR3 coding DNA: TGTGCCAGCAGTTCCCCCCGCAGGACAGGTAGGCCCTACGAGCAGTACTTC. This translates into CASSSPRRTGRPYEQYF.